In its sample, the clone carrying this T cell receptor beta chain was seen a few times. Its antigen is unknown. The record originates from a study of blood T cells in healthy people across ages. Whole-study findings and limits: Both naive CD4+ cell counts and diversity were greater in long-lived donors than in aged donors.

Germline values: CDR1 MGHRA, CDR2 YSYEKL. V shed 0 bases and J 5 bases; nucleotides not matched to a gene: 6. The CDR3 consists of 15 residues. The authors ran a second PCR of about 6 to 12 cycles using a sample-barcoded 5' primer and a J-beta primer mix. From each sample, at least 2.5 million paired-end reads containing CDR3 were obtained. TCRdb reprocessed the 5' RACE reads via MiXCR and lists one record per CDR3 protein. Here the sample spans more than 900,000 distinct CDR3 sequences, approximately 32% being singletons. This same sample was also part of a study on T cells of mothers and their children.

The sequenced sample was blood. This chain uses TRBV4-1 with TRBJ2-5; 7 nucleotides match TRBD2. The receptor's source is a woman aged 35 to 49 in good health. CDR3 DNA: TGCGCCAGCAGCCAAGATTGGACTAGATTGGAGACCCAGTACTTC. It specifies CASSQDWTRLETQYF.